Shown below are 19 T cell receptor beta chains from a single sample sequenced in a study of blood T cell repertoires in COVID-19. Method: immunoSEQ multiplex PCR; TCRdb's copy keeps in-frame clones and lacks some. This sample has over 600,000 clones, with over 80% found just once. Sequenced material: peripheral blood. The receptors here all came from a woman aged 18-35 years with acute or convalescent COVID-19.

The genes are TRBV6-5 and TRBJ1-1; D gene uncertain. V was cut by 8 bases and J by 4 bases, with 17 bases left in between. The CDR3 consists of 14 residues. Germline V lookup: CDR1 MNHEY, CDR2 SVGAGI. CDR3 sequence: CASLGSPESTEAFF. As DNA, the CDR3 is TGTGCCAGCCTGGGCAGTCCCGAAAGCACTGAAGCTTTCTTT.

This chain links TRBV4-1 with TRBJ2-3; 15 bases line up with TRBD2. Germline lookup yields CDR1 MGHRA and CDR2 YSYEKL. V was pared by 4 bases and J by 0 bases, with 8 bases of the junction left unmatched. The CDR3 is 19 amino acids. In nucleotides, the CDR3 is TGCGCCAGCAGCCTGGGACTAGCGGGGGGTGTGACTAGCACAGATACGCAGTATTTT. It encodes CASSLGLAGGVTSTDTQYF.

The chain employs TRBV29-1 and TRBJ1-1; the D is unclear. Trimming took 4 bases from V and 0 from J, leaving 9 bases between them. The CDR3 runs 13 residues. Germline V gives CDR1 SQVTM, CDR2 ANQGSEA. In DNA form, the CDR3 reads TGCAGCGTTGTTGGGCAGTTGAACACTGAAGCTTTCTTT. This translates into CSVVGQLNTEAFF. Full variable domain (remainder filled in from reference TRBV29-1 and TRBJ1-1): SAVISQKPSRDICQRGTSLTIQCQVDSQVTMMFWYRQQPGQSLTLIATANQGSEATYESGFVIDKFPISRPNLTFSTLTVSNMSPEDSSIYLCSVVGQLNTEAFFGQGTRLTVV.

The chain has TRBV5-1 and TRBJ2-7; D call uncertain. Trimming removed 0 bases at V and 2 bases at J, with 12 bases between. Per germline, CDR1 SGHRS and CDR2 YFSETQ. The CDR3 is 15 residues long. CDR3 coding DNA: TGCGCCAGCAGCTTGGTGGCAGCGATAACCTACGAGCAGTACTTC. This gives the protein CASSLVAAITYEQYF.

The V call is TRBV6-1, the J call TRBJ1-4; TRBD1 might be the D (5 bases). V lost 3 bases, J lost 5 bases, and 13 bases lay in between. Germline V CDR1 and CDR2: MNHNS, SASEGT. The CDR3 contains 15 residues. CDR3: CASSERGVGNEKLFF. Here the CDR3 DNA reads TGTGCCAGCAGTGAGCGGGGGGTCGGGAATGAAAAACTGTTTTTT.

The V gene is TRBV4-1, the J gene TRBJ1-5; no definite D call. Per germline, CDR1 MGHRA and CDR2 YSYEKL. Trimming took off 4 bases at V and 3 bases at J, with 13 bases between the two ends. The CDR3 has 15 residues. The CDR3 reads CASSREGRFNQPQHF. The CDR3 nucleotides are TGCGCCAGCAGCCGGGAGGGCAGGTTCAATCAGCCCCAGCATTTT.

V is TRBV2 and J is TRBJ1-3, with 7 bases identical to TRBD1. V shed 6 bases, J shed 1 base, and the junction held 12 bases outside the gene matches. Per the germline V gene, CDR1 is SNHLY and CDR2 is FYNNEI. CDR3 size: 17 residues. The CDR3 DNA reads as TGTGCCAGCAGAAAAGACGACAGGGTCCTATCTGGAAACACCATATATTTT. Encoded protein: CASRKDDRVLSGNTIYF.

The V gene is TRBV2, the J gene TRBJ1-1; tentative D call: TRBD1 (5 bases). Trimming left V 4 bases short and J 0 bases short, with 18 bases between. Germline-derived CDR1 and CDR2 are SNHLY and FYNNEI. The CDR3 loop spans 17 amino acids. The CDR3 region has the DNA TGTGCCAGCAGTGGAAATTTCGGCAGGGCCTTGAACACTGAAGCTTTCTTT. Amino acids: CASSGNFGRALNTEAFF.

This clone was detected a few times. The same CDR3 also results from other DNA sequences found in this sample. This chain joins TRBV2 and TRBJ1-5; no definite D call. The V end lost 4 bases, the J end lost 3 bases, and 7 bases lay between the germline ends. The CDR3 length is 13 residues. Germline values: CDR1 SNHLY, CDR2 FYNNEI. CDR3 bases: TGTGCCAGCAGTGGAGGGAACAATCAGCCCCAGCATTTT. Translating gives CASSGGNNQPQHF.

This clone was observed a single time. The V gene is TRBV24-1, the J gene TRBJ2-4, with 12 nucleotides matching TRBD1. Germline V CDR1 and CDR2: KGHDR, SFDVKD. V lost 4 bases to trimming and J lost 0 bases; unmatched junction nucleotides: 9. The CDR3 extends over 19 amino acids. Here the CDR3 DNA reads TGTGCCACCAGTGAGACTGGGACAGGGGGCCTTCTAGCCAAAAACATTCAGTACTTC. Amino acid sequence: CATSETGTGGLLAKNIQYF.

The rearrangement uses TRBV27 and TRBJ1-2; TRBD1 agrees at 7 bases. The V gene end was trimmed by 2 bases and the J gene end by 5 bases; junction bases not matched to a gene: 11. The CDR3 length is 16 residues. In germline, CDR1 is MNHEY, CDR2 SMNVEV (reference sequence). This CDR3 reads CASSLRGRDSLYGYTF. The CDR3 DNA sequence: TGTGCCAGCAGTTTAAGGGGCCGGGACAGCCTATATGGCTACACCTTC.

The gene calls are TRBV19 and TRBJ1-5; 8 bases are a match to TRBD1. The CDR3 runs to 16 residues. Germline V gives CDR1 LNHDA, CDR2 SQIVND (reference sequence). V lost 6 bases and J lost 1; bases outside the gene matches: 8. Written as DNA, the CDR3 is TGTGCCAGTAGCGACGACAGGGGTTGGAGCAATCAGCCCCAGCATTTT. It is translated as CASSDDRGWSNQPQHF.

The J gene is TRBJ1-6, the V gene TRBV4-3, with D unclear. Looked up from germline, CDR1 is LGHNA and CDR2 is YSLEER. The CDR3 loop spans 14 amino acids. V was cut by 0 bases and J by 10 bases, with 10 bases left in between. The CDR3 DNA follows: TGCGCCAGCAGCCAAGACCCTAGGAGGTCACCCCTCCACTTT. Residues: CASSQDPRRSPLHF.

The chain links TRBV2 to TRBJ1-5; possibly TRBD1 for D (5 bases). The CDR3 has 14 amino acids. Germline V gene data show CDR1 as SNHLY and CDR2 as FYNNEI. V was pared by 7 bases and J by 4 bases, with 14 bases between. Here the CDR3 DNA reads TGTGCCAGCAATCGAGACAGAGATAATCAGCCCCAGCATTTT. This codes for CASNRDRDNQPQHF.

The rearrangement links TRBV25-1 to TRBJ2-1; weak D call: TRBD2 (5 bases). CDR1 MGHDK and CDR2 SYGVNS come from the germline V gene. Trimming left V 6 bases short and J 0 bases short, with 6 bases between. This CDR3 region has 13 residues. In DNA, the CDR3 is TGTGCCAGCAGAGCGGACTCCTACAATGAGCAGTTCTTC. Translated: CASRADSYNEQFF.

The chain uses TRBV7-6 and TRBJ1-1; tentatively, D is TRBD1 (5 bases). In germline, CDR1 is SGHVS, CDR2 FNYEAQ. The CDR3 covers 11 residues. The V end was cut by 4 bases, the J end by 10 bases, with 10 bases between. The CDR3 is CASSSGFGAFF. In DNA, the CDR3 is TGTGCCAGCAGCTCAGGGTTTGGAGCTTTCTTT.

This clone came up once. The CDR3 coding sequence is TGCGCCAGCAGTGAGTCGAGGCAGGGTGGGGGCTACACCTTC. Translation: CASSESRQGGGYTF. The chain recombines TRBV10-1 with TRBJ1-2, with D perhaps TRBD1 (5 bases). Germline V CDR1 and CDR2: WNHNN, SYGVQD (reference sequence). The CDR3 has 14 residues. Trimming left V 0 bases short and J 8 bases short, with 13 bases between.

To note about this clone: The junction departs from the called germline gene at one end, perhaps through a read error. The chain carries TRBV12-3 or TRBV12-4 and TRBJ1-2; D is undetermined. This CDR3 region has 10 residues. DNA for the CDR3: TGTGCCAGCAGTTTTCTATACCAACCATTC. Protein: CASSFLYQPF.

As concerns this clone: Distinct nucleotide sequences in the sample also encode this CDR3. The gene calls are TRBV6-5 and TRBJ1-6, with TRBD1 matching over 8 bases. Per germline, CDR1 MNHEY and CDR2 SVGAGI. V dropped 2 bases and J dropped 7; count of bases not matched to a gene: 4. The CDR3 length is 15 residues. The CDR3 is CASSYQGQGNSPLHF. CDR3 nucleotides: TGTGCCAGCAGTTACCAAGGACAGGGCAATTCACCCCTCCACTTT.